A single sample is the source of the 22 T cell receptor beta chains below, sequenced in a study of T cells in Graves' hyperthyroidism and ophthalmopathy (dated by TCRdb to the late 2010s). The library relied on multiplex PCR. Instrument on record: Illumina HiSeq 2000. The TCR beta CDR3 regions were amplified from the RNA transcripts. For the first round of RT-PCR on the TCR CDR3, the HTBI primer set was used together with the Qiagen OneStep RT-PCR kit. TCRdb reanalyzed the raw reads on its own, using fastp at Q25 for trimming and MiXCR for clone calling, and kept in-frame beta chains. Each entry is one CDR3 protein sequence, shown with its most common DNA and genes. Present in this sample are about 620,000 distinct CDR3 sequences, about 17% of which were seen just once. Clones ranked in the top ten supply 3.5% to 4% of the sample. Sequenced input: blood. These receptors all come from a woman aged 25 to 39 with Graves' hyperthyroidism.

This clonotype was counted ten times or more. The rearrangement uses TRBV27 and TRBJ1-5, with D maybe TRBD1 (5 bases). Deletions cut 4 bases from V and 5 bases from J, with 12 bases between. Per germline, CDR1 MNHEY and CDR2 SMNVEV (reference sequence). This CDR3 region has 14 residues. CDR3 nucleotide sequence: TGTGCCAGCAGTTACGACGGGGGACATCAGCCCCAGCATTTT. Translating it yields CASSYDGGHQPQHF.

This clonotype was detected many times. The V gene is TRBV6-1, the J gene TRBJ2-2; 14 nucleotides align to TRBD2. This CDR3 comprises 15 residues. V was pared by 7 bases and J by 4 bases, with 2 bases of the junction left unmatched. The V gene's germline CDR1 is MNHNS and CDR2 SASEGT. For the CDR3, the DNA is TGTGCCAGCAAGGGGACTAGCGGGAGCACCGGGGAGCTGTTTTTT. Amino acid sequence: CASKGTSGSTGELFF.

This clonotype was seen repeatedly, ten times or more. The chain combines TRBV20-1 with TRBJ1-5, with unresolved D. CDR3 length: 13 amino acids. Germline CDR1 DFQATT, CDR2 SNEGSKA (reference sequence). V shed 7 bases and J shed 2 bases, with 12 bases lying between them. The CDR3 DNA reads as TGCAGTGGATCCCGGAAGGGCAATCAGCCCCAGCATTTT. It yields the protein CSGSRKGNQPQHF.

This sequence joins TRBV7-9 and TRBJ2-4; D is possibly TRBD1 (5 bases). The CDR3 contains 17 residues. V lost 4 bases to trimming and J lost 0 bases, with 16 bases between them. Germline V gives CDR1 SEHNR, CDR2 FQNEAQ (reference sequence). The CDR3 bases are TGTGCCAGCAGCTGGGGAAGACAGCTCGTAGCCAAAAACATTCAGTACTTC. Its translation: CASSWGRQLVAKNIQYF.

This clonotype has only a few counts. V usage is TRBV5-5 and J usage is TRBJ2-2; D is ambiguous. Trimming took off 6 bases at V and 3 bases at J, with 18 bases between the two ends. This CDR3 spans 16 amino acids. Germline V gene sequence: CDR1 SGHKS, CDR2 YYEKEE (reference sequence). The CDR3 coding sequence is TGTGCCAGCAACCTACTCCGAGGCAGCTACACCGGGGAGCTGTTTTTT. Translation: CASNLLRGSYTGELFF.

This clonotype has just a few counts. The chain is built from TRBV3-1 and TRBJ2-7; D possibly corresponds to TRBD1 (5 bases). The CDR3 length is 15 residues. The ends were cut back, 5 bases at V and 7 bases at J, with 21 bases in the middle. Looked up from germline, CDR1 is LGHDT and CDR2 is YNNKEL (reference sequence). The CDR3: CASSSPYTGSDEQYF. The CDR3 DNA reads TGTGCCAGCAGCTCTCCGTATACAGGTTCTGATGAGCAGTACTTC.

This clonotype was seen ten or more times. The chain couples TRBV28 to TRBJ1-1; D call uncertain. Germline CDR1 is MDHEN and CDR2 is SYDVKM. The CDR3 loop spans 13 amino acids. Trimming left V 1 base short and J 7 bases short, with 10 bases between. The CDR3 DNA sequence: TGTGCCAGCAGTTTATCGGCGGAGATTGAAGCTTTCTTT. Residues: CASSLSAEIEAFF.

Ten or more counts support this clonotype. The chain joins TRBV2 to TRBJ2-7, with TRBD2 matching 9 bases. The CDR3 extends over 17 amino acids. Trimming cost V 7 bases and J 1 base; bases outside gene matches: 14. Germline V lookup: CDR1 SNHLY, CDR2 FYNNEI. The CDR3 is CASTPTSGVFGSYEQYF. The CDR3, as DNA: TGTGCCAGCACCCCGACTAGCGGCGTTTTCGGGTCCTACGAGCAGTACTTC. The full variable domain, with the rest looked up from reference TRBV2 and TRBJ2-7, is EPEVTQTPSHQVTQMGQEVILRCVPISNHLYFYWYRQILGQKVEFLVSFYNNEISEKSEIFDDQFSVERPDGSNFTLKIRSTKLEDSAMYFCASTPTSGVFGSYEQYFGPGTRLTVT.

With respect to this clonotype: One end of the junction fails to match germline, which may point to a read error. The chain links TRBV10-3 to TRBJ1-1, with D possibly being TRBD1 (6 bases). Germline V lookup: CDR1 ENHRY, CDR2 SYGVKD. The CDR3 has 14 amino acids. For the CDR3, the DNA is TGTGCCATCAGTGAGACTTTGGACAGCCGCTTTGGGGTCTTT. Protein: CAISETLDSRFGVF.

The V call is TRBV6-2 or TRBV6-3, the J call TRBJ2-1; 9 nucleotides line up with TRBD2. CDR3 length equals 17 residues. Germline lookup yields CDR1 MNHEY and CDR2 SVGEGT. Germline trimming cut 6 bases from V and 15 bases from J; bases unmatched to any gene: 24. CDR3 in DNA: TGTGCCAGCAGCCTGGGGGCCTTGGCTAGCGGGAAGGAGGTAGCGTTCTTC. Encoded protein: CASSLGALASGKEVAFF.

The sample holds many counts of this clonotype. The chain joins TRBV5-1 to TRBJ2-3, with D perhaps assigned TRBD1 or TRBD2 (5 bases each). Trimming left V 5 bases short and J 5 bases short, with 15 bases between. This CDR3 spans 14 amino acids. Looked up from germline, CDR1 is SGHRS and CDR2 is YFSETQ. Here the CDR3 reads CASRQDSRGDTQYF. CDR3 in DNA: TGCGCCAGCAGACAAGACAGCCGGGGAGATACGCAGTATTTT.

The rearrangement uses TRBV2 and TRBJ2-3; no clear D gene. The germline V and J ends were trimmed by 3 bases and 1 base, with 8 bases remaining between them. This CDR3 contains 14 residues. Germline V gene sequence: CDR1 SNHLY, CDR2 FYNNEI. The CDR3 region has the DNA TGTGCCAGCAGTGATCGGAGCGGCACAGATACGCAGTATTTT. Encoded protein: CASSDRSGTDTQYF.

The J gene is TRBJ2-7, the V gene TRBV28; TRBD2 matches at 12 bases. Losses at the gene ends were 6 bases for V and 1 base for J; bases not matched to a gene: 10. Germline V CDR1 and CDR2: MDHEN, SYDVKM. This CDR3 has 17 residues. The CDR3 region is CASRGPGLAGRSYEQYF. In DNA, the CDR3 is TGTGCCAGCAGGGGACCGGGACTAGCGGGCCGATCCTACGAGCAGTACTTC.

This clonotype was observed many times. The CDR3 DNA reads as TGTGCCAGCAGCTTTGATTGGAGCGATACGCAGTATTTT. It yields the protein CASSFDWSDTQYF. This chain links TRBV7-9 with TRBJ2-3; D uncertain. This CDR3 is built from 13 residues. CDR1 is SEHNR, CDR2 FQNEAQ, per germline (reference sequence). Trimming shortened V by 3 bases and J by 6 bases, and 10 bases separated the two germline ends.

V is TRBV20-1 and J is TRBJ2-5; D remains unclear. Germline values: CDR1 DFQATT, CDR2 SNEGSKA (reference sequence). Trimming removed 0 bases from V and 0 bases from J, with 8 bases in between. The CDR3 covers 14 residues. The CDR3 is CSARDFTNQETQYF. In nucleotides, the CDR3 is TGCAGTGCTAGAGATTTCACTAACCAAGAGACCCAGTACTTC.

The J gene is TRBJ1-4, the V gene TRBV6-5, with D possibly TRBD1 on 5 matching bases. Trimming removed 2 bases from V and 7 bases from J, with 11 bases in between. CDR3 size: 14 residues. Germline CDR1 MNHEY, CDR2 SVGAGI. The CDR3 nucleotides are TGTGCCAGCAGTTACGACATAAGGGGTGAAAAACTGTTTTTT. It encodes CASSYDIRGEKLFF.

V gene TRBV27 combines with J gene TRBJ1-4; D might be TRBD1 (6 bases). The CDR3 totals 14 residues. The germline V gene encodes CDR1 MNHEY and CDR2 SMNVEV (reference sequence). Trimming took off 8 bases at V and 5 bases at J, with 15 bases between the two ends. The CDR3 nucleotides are TGTGCCAGCTCGGGGGTAACAGGGAATGAAAAACTGTTTTTT. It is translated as CASSGVTGNEKLFF.

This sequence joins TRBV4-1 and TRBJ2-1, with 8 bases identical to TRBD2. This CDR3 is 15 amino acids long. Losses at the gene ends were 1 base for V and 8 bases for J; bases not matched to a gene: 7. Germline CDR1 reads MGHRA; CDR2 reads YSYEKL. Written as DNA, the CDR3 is TGCGCCAGCAGCCAAGCCGGGAGGGGCAGTGATGAGCAGTTCTTC. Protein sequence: CASSQAGRGSDEQFF.

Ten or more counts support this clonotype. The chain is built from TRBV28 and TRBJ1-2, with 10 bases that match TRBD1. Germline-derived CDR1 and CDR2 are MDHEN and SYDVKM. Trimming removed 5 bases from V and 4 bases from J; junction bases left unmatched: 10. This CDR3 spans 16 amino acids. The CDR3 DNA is TGTGCCAGCAGTGGGGGGACAGGGGCTCTCAGCTATGGCTACACCTTC. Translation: CASSGGTGALSYGYTF.

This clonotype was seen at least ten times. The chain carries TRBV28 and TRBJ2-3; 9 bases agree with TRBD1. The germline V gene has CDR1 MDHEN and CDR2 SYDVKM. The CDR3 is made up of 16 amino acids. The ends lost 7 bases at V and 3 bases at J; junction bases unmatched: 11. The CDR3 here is CASTSTRTGVTDTQYF. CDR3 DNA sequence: TGTGCCAGCACCTCAACCCGGACAGGGGTAACAGATACGCAGTATTTT.

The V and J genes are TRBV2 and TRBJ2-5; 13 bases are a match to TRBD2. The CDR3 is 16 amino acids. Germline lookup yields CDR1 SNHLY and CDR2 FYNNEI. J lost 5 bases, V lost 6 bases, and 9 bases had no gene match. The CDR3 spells CASRGTSGNIRETQYF. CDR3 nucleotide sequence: TGTGCCAGCAGGGGGACTAGCGGGAACATCCGGGAGACCCAGTACTTC.

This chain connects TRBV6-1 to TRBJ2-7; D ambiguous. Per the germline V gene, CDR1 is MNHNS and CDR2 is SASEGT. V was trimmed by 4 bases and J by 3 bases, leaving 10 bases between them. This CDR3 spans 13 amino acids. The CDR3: CASSVHVGYEQYF. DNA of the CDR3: TGTGCCAGCAGTGTCCACGTTGGCTACGAGCAGTACTTC.